The T cell receptor (beta chain) described here comes from a study of blood T cell repertoires in COVID-19. The method was immunoSEQ multiplex PCR; TCRdb's version includes in-frame clones alone and lacks a portion of them. In the table there are approximately 150,000 clones, more than 65% of which are singletons. CDR3 length: 16 amino acids. Germline lookup yields CDR1 LNHDA and CDR2 SQIVND (reference sequence). Trimming took 5 bases from V and 4 from J, leaving 17 bases between them. This receptor was taken from a woman aged 45-60 years in a cohort sampled during active or convalescent COVID-19. Sequences were obtained from peripheral blood. The chain couples TRBV19 to TRBJ2-2; tentatively, D is TRBD2 (6 bases). The CDR3 is CASSPVGGASTGELFF. The CDR3 region has the DNA TGTGCCAGTAGTCCGGTCGGGGGAGCAAGCACCGGGGAGCTGTTTTTT.